This TCR beta chain was recovered during a study of STAT5B mutations in CD4+ large granular lymphocyte leukemia. Findings of the study overall: Roughly 27% of private leukemic clonotypes occurred rarely in other patients' non-leukemic repertoires. Patient CD4-sorted repertoires stayed more clonal than healthy ones after leukemic-clone removal.

Controls came from buffy coats of healthy blood donors. Trimming left V 6 bases short and J 0 bases short, with 9 bases between. CDR1 and CDR2 from the germline V gene are LNHDA and SQIVND (reference sequence). The CDR3 runs to 13 residues. Sequencing used immunoSEQ multiplex PCR; TCRdb keeps in-frame clones, though not all of them. The sample records tens of thousands of clones, 81% being singletons. As concerns this clone: As yet, its antigen is unknown.

This chain joins TRBV19 and TRBJ2-7; D gene ambiguous. Source material: CD4+ T cells from blood buffy coats. The clonotype was recovered from a human donor in good health. The CDR3 bases are TGTGCCAGTAGGAGCAGCTACTCCTACGAGCAGTACTTC. This encodes CASRSSYSYEQYF.